The source of this T cell receptor beta chain is a study of T cell clonality in common variable immunodeficiency. Study results and limitations: T cell subpopulation sequencing would be needed to explain CVID clonality. Repertoire-complication correlations in CVID were limited by patient heterogeneity. Compared with healthy controls, CVID subjects showed increased TCRbeta clonality, mostly in about a third.

This clone ranks as medium-sized. Its antigen remains unidentified. The read falls 3 residues short of the CDR3 end, and the missing part is taken from the germline J gene. Germline CDR1 SGHRS, CDR2 YFSETQ. The V and J ends lost 4 bases and 3 bases respectively, with 10 bases between them. The CDR3 has 13 residues. Repertoires were generated with immunoSEQ multiplex PCR, while TCRdb's copy carries only in-frame clones and drops some. Listed for the sample are 50,000 to 60,000 clones, none seen a single time. Sequencing was done on a sample of peripheral blood mononuclear cells. The rearrangement links TRBV5-1 to TRBJ2-5, with a tentative D call TRBD2 (6 bases). The clonotype comes from a person aged 18 to 75 in good health. Incomplete CDR3 DNA: TGCGCCAGCAGCATAGCGGCCGAAGAGACC. Amino acid sequence: CASSIAAEET. The full CDR3 sequence reads CASSIAAEETQYF.